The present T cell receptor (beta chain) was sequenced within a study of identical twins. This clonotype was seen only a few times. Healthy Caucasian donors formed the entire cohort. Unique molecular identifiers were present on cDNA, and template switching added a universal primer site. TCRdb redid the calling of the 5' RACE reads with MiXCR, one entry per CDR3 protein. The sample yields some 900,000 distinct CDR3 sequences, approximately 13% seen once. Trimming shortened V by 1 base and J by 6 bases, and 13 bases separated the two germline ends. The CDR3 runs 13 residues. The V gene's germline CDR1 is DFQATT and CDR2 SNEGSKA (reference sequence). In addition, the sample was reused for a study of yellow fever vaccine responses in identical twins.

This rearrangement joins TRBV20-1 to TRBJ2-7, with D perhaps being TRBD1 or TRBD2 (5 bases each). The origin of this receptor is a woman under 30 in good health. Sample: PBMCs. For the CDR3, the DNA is TGCAGTGCTAGAGTGGGAAGAGGGGCCGAGCAGTACTTC. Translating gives CSARVGRGAEQYF.